This T cell receptor beta chain was found in a study of CD8+CD57+ T cells in acquired aplastic anemia. Whole-study context: Mean yield of DNA from sorted CD4+ and CD8+ cells was 3 to 3.5 ug.

With respect to this clonotype: Its antigen is unknown.

The study, taken as a whole, reports: Patients and controls were not found to differ significantly in CD8+ Simpson's diversity. The study identified almost 30 CD8+ CDR3 sequences shared by patients and controls.

An expansion of CD8+CD57+ cells by flow cytometry had been shown in patients chosen for sequencing. The blood sampling took place in patients who had so far received no therapy. The V end lost 1 base, the J end lost 4 bases, and 13 bases lay between the germline ends. The CDR3 covers 14 residues. Germline V gene sequence: CDR1 DFQATT, CDR2 SNEGSKA (reference sequence). Genomic DNA provided the template from which TCR beta VDJ and CDR3 profiles were obtained. TCRdb ran MiXCR on the reads and lists one entry per CDR3 protein. Of 160,000 or so distinct CDR3 sequences in the sample, 47% are singletons; the top ten hold roughly 2.8%.

The receptor's source is a human donor with aplastic anemia. The rearrangement uses TRBV20-1 and TRBJ1-1; D is ambiguous. The sequenced sample consisted of sorted CD4+, CD8+, or CD8+CD57+ T cells (not recorded which) from PBMCs. The CDR3 region is CSARGVEMSTEAFF. The CDR3 nucleotides are TGCAGTGCTAGAGGGGTGGAGATGAGCACTGAAGCTTTCTTT.